What follows describes a single TCR beta chain. The read terminates 3 residues before the CDR3 end, so the remaining end is supplied by the germline J gene. These data are taken from a study of Tregs in tolerant kidney transplant recipients. V lost 4 bases to trimming and J lost 9 bases, with 10 bases between them. Germline V lookup: CDR1 SEHNR, CDR2 FQNEAQ (reference sequence). This CDR3 is built from 12 residues. CD4+CD25+CD127- Tregs, CD4+CD25- non-Tregs, CD4 and CD8 cells were sorted. Here immunoSEQ multiplex PCR was the method, and the copy in TCRdb shows in-frame clones only, minus some. The clone table shows roughly 53,000 clones, with the ten largest holding roughly 0.8%.

Material: CD4+ T cells from blood, obtained before the transplant. This chain joins TRBV7-9 and TRBJ2-1; D uncertain. This TCR derives from a human donor who received a combined kidney and bone marrow transplant. The CDR3 DNA, read in part, is TGTGCCAGCAGCTCTAACCCCTTTGAG. Residues: CASSSNPFE. The CDR3 in its entirety is CASSSNPFEQFF. The variable domain in full, completed from reference TRBV7-9 and TRBJ2-1, reads DTGVSQNPRHKITKRGQNVTFRCDPISEHNRLYWYRQTLGQGPEFLTYFQNEAQLEKSRLLSDRFSAERPKGSFSTLEIQRTEQGDSAMYLCASSSNPFEQFFGPGTRLTVL.